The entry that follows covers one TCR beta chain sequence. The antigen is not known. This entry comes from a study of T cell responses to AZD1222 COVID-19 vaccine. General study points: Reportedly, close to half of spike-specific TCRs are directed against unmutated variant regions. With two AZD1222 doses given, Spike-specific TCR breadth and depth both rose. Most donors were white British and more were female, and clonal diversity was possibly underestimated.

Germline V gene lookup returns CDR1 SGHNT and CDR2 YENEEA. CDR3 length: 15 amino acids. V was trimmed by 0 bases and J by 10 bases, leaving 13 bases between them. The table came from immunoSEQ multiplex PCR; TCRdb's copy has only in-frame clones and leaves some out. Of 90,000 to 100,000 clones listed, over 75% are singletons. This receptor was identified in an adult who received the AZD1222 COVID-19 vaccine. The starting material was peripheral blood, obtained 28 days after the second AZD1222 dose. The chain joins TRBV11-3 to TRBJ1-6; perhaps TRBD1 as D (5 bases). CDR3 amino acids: CASSLESGKGSPLHF. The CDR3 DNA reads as TGTGCCAGCAGCTTAGAGAGCGGGAAGGGGTCACCCCTCCACTTT.